This record concerns one T cell receptor (beta chain) sequence. This sample is drawn from a study of tumor T cells in aggressive B-cell lymphoma. After removal of 6 bases from V and 0 bases from J, the junction contained 4 bases not matched to a gene. The CDR3 runs 15 residues. In germline, CDR1 is MNHNS, CDR2 SASEGT. Sequenced by immunoSEQ multiplex PCR; TCRdb stores in-frame clones only, minus some. The data hold 10,000 or so clones, with 70% to 90% observed a single time. Sequencing was done on a sample of tumor tissue. The receptor was derived from an adult with diffuse large B cell lymphoma. This chain connects TRBV6-1 to TRBJ1-4; 7 nucleotides agree with TRBD1. DNA for the CDR3: TGTGCCAGCAGGCTTGGACAGGCAACTAATGAAAAACTGTTTTTT. It yields the protein CASRLGQATNEKLFF.